A single sample is the source of the 12 T cell receptor beta chains below, sequenced in a study of stem cell transplantation in POMP-related autoinflammatory disease. The repertoire was sequenced with immunoSEQ multiplex PCR; TCRdb's copy has only in-frame clones and lacks some. This sample has 9,500 to 10,000 clones, with roughly three quarters found just once. The specimen comprised CD4+ T cells from PBMCs, sampled after stem cell transplantation. These receptors came from a human patient with POMP-related autoinflammation and immune dysregulation (PRAID). The graft donor may be the source of some T cells.

The J gene is TRBJ2-7, the V gene TRBV5-1; a weak D match, TRBD2 (6 bases). This CDR3 comprises 14 residues. The germline V gene encodes CDR1 SGHRS and CDR2 YFSETQ. The V and J ends lost 2 bases and 6 bases respectively, with 15 bases between them. This chain's CDR3 is CASSFPSDKFEQYF. CDR3 coding DNA: TGCGCCAGCAGCTTCCCTAGCGACAAATTCGAGCAGTACTTC.

This clone was seen a few times. The chain is built from TRBV19 and TRBJ1-2; TRBD1 agrees at 10 bases. The CDR3 spans 14 residues. V shed 5 bases and J 5 bases; nucleotides not matched to a gene: 5. Germline CDR1 is LNHDA and CDR2 is SQIVND (reference sequence). The CDR3 protein is CASSRPGQGYGYTF. The CDR3 DNA is TGTGCCAGTAGTCGACCGGGACAGGGGTATGGCTACACCTTC.

The rearrangement joins TRBV5-1 to TRBJ1-4; perhaps TRBD1 as D (6 bases). This CDR3 has 13 amino acids. Germline V gene sequence: CDR1 SGHRS, CDR2 YFSETQ. V shed 6 bases and J shed 5 bases, with 11 bases lying between them. The CDR3 bases are TGCGCCAGCACTGGGGGCAGCAATGAAAAACTGTTTTTT. Its translation: CASTGGSNEKLFF. The full variable domain, its missing parts supplied by reference TRBV5-1 and TRBJ1-4, is KAGVTQTPRYLIKTRGQQVTLSCSPISGHRSVSWYQQTPGQGLQFLFEYFSETQRNKGNFPGRFSGRQFSNSRSEMNVSTLELGDSALYLCASTGGSNEKLFFGSGTQLSVL.

The CDR3 loop reads CASSSGTGNKTQYF. In DNA form, the CDR3 reads TGTGCCAGCAGTTCCGGGACAGGGAATAAGACCCAGTACTTC. V and J are TRBV6-2 or TRBV6-3 and TRBJ2-5; TRBD1 matches at 9 bases. CDR3 length: 14 amino acids. Per the germline V gene, CDR1 is MNHEY and CDR2 is SVGEGT. After removal of 4 bases from V and 6 bases from J, the junction contained 6 bases not matched to a gene.

In this sample, this clone turned up a few times. In DNA form, the CDR3 reads TGTGCCTGGAGTAGGGCTAGTCGTGGCACCGGGGAGCTGTTTTTT. It is translated as CAWSRASRGTGELFF. This chain connects TRBV30 to TRBJ2-2; the D is unclear. V shed 2 bases and J shed 4 bases, with 14 bases lying between them. The CDR3 covers 15 residues. Germline assignment: CDR1 GTSNPN and CDR2 SVGIG (reference sequence). The variable domain in full, completed from reference TRBV30 and TRBJ2-2, reads SQTIHQWPATLVQPVGSPLSLECTVEGTSNPNLYWYRQAAGRGLQLLFYSVGIGQISSEVPQNLSASRPQDRQFILSSKKLLLSDSGFYLCAWSRASRGTGELFFGEGSRLTVL.

This clone was observed a single time. This chain joins TRBV5-6 and TRBJ2-2; D is uncertain. The CDR3 covers 14 residues. V gave up 1 base and J gave up 10 bases, with 14 bases separating them. Germline values: CDR1 SGHDT, CDR2 YYEEEE. For the CDR3, the DNA is TGTGCCAGCAGCTTGTGGTGGGTCGATAAGGAGCTGTTTTTT. Its translation is CASSLWWVDKELFF.

This chain uses TRBV11-1 with TRBJ2-1, with unresolved D. CDR1 and CDR2 from the germline V gene are SGHAT and FQDESV (reference sequence). V was cut by 1 base and J by 9 bases, with 10 bases left in between. This CDR3 region has 13 residues. In DNA form, the CDR3 reads TGTGCCAGCAGCTTAGACGTTATGCGTGAGCAGTTCTTC. This codes for CASSLDVMREQFF. The whole variable domain, filled in from reference TRBV11-1 and TRBJ2-1, reads EAEVAQSPRYKITEKSQAVAFWCDPISGHATLYWYRQILGQGPELLVQFQDESVVDDSQLPKDRFSAERLKGVDSTLKIQPAELGDSAMYLCASSLDVMREQFFGPGTRLTVL.

This chain connects TRBV6-6 to TRBJ2-1, with no clear D. Per germline, CDR1 MNHNY and CDR2 SVGAGI (reference sequence). V shed 7 bases and J shed 4 bases, with 14 bases lying between them. The CDR3 runs 14 residues. The chain's CDR3 is CASTYARAYNEQFF. The CDR3 nucleotides are TGTGCCAGCACCTACGCCCGGGCTTACAATGAGCAGTTCTTC.

This chain joins TRBV6-5 and TRBJ1-1; 8 positions match TRBD1. The ends lost 7 bases at V and 6 bases at J; junction bases unmatched: 7. The germline CDR1 and CDR2 sequences are MNHEY and SVGAGI. This CDR3 region has 13 residues. CDR3 in amino acids: CASTRTGIAEAFF. Written as DNA, the CDR3 is TGTGCCAGCACCCGGACAGGGATCGCTGAAGCTTTCTTT.

The gene calls are TRBV7-2 and TRBJ2-7; 7 nucleotides align to TRBD2. The ends lost 2 bases at V and 5 bases at J; junction bases unmatched: 9. Germline V gene data show CDR1 as SGHTA and CDR2 as FQGNSA. This CDR3 contains 15 residues. The CDR3 sequence is CASSLSAGRAHEQYF. The CDR3 DNA sequence: TGTGCCAGCAGCTTATCTGCGGGGAGGGCCCACGAGCAGTACTTC.

The J gene is TRBJ2-1, the V gene TRBV7-9; maybe TRBD2 (5 bases). The CDR3 sequence is 11 residues long. Germline loops: CDR1 SEHNR, CDR2 FQNEAQ (reference sequence). V shed 3 bases and J shed 10 bases, with 7 bases lying between them. The DNA for the CDR3 is TGTGCCAGCAGCTTCCGGGGAGAGCAGTTCTTC. Residues: CASSFRGEQFF.

The CDR3 DNA sequence: TGTGCCAGCAGCTTGGAGGGGGGACCTGGAAACACCATATATTTT. It specifies CASSLEGGPGNTIYF. The chain uses TRBV5-6 and TRBJ1-3, with D possibly matching TRBD1 (6 bases). With 0 bases removed from V and 2 bases from J, the gap between germline ends came to 9 bases. This CDR3 is 15 amino acids long. CDR1 is SGHDT and CDR2 is YYEEEE in the germline V gene. Supplemented by reference TRBV5-6 and TRBJ1-3, the full variable domain reads DAGVTQSPTHLIKTRGQQVTLRCSPKSGHDTVSWYQQALGQGPQFIFQYYEEEERQRGNFPDRFSGHQFPNYSSELNVNALLLGDSALYLCASSLEGGPGNTIYFGEGSWLTVV.